These 15 T cell receptor beta chains originate from one sample sequenced in a study of neurological immune-mediated disorders. TCRdb re-derived calls from the 5' RACE reads in MiXCR, one entry per CDR3 protein. The data show tens of thousands of distinct CDR3 sequences, 13% to 15% seen once. Sequencing was performed on PBMCs. The receptors here all came from a woman in her forties or fifties with HTLV-1-associated myelopathy (HAM/TSP).

This clonotype appeared many times. J is TRBJ2-7 and V is TRBV7-9; 9 positions agree with TRBD1. Germline trimming cut 5 bases from V and 7 bases from J; bases unmatched to any gene: 6. The CDR3 is 13 residues long. Looked up from germline, CDR1 is SEHNR and CDR2 is FQNEAQ (reference sequence). The CDR3 is CASSPLTGGEQYF. CDR3 DNA sequence: TGTGCCAGCAGCCCGTTGACAGGGGGAGAGCAGTACTTC.

This clonotype was seen at least ten times. The rearrangement joins TRBV7-2 to TRBJ2-3; 14 nucleotides line up with TRBD2. With 3 bases clipped from V and 4 bases from J, the junction kept 3 bases outside the gene matches. CDR1 is SGHTA, CDR2 FQGNSA, per germline. This CDR3 is built from 16 residues. The CDR3 DNA reads TGTGCCAGCAGCTTCAGACTAGCGGGAGGGTCAGATACGCAGTATTTT. Its translation: CASSFRLAGGSDTQYF. Full variable domain (missing parts from reference TRBV7-2 and TRBJ2-3): GAGVSQSPSNKVTEKGKDVELRCDPISGHTALYWYRQSLGQGLEFLIYFQGNSAPDKSGLPSDRFSAERTGGSVSTLTIQRTQQEDSAVYLCASSFRLAGGSDTQYFGPGTRLTVL.

This clonotype has a count of ten or more. The chain couples TRBV7-9 to TRBJ2-7; tentative D call: TRBD1 (5 bases). Germline CDR1 SEHNR, CDR2 FQNEAQ (reference sequence). This CDR3 region has 16 residues. Trimming cost V 2 bases and J 2 bases, with 16 bases left between them. As DNA, the CDR3 is TGTGCCAGCAGCTTAATCCTAGTGACAGATACCTACGAGCAGTACTTC. It codes for CASSLILVTDTYEQYF.

This clonotype was observed at least ten times. A read error may produce the germline difference seen at one junction end. This sequence joins TRBV7-7 and TRBJ2-5; the D gene is possibly TRBD2 (5 bases). Germline assignment: CDR1 SSHAT and CDR2 FNYEAQ (reference sequence). The CDR3 is 16 residues long. CDR3: CASSLDPSGAGETQYF. Written as DNA, the CDR3 is TGTGCTAGCAGCTTAGATCCCTCGGGCGCGGGAGAGACCCAGTACTTC.

This clonotype was found many times. The rearrangement uses TRBV6-1 and TRBJ2-5; the D gene is possibly TRBD2 (5 bases). This CDR3 is built from 14 residues. CDR1 MNHNS and CDR2 SASEGT come from the germline V gene. The V and J ends lost 4 bases and 4 bases respectively, with 13 bases between them. Written as DNA, the CDR3 is TGTGCCAGCAGTGTAGCGTTGCAGACAGAGACCCAGTACTTC. Translating gives CASSVALQTETQYF.

In its sample, this clonotype was seen a few times. The J gene is TRBJ1-1, the V gene TRBV6-5, with D perhaps TRBD1 (6 bases). V gave up 1 base and J gave up 1 base, with 28 bases separating them. Germline V CDR1 and CDR2: MNHEY, SVGAGI. This CDR3 is built from 21 residues. Written as DNA, the CDR3 is TGTGCCAGCAGTTACTTGGGGGGCAGTGGGAGGTTGCACCGACCGAACACTGAAGCTTTCTTT. It codes for CASSYLGGSGRLHRPNTEAFF.

This clonotype was recorded at least ten times. The rearrangement joins TRBV15 to TRBJ2-1, with D possibly TRBD2 on 6 matching bases. Germline CDR1 is LNHNV and CDR2 is YYDKDF (reference sequence). The CDR3 is 15 residues long. V lost 2 bases and J 5 bases, leaving 13 bases between the germline ends. The DNA of the CDR3 is TGTGCCACCAGCAGAAGCGGGCCGCCGGACAATGAGCAGTTCTTC. The encoded protein is CATSRSGPPDNEQFF.

This clonotype was recorded at least ten times. The chain joins TRBV5-1 to TRBJ1-1; D remains ambiguous. V dropped 4 bases and J dropped 1 base, with 11 bases sitting between them. In germline, CDR1 is SGHRS, CDR2 YFSETQ. The CDR3 runs to 14 residues. CDR3 residues: CASSPHAENTEAFF. The CDR3 DNA reads as TGCGCCAGCAGCCCCCACGCAGAGAACACTGAAGCTTTCTTT.

This clonotype was recorded many times. V and J are TRBV6-4 and TRBJ2-3; possible D gene TRBD1, 6 bases. V was trimmed by 4 bases and J by 1 base, leaving 6 bases between them. This CDR3 contains 13 residues. The germline gives CDR1 MRHNA, CDR2 SNTAGT. The CDR3 DNA is TGTGCCAGCAGTGCAGGGGGCACAGATACGCAGTATTTT. It yields the protein CASSAGGTDTQYF.

There are many counts of this clonotype. The chain links TRBV7-9 to TRBJ1-2; no clear D. V was shortened by 5 bases and J by 8 bases, with 12 bases between the two germline ends. The CDR3 spans 12 residues. CDR1 and CDR2 (germline): SEHNR, FQNEAQ (reference sequence). This CDR3 is CASSLGGKGYTF. CDR3 in DNA: TGTGCCAGCAGCCTAGGAGGGAAAGGCTACACCTTC.

This clonotype was recorded at least ten times. The chain joins TRBV20-1 to TRBJ1-1; D is uncertain. The CDR3 sequence is 13 residues long. CDR1 and CDR2 from the germline V gene are DFQATT and SNEGSKA (reference sequence). Trimming removed 5 bases from V and 3 bases from J, with 13 bases in between. Here the CDR3 DNA reads TGCAGTGCTGGGCAGGCGGCGGACACTGAAGCTTTCTTT. Its translation is CSAGQAADTEAFF.

This clonotype was picked up many times. J is TRBJ1-1 and V is TRBV7-2; D is unclear. Trimming removed 5 bases at V and 4 bases at J, with 5 bases between. CDR3 length: 11 amino acids. Germline assignment: CDR1 SGHTA and CDR2 FQGNSA. The CDR3 DNA is TGTGCCAGCAGCCGGGTCACTGAAGCTTTCTTT. It translates to CASSRVTEAFF. Full variable domain (missing parts from reference TRBV7-2 and TRBJ1-1): GAGVSQSPSNKVTEKGKDVELRCDPISGHTALYWYRQSLGQGLEFLIYFQGNSAPDKSGLPSDRFSAERTGGSVSTLTIQRTQQEDSAVYLCASSRVTEAFFGQGTRLTVV.

In its sample, this clonotype was seen many times. This sequence joins TRBV20-1 and TRBJ1-1; D gene ambiguous. V lost 5 bases, J lost 10 bases, and 14 bases lay in between. Per germline, CDR1 DFQATT and CDR2 SNEGSKA (reference sequence). There are 11 residues in the CDR3. This CDR3 is CSAGVQIRAFF. The CDR3 DNA reads as TGCAGTGCTGGAGTACAGATTAGAGCTTTCTTT.

This clonotype was counted ten times or more. The chain carries TRBV15 and TRBJ1-2, with TRBD1 as a possible D gene (5 bases). Per the germline V gene, CDR1 is LNHNV and CDR2 is YYDKDF (reference sequence). Trimming removed 0 bases from V and 7 bases from J, with 15 bases in between. The CDR3 covers 15 residues. The CDR3 sequence is CATSRESRAPLGYTF. The CDR3 DNA follows: TGTGCCACCAGCAGAGAGTCCAGGGCTCCCCTTGGCTACACCTTC.

This clonotype has at least ten counts. This chain uses TRBV27 with TRBJ1-1, with 9 nucleotides matching TRBD1. This CDR3 contains 14 residues. Losses at the gene ends were 3 bases for V and 4 bases for J; bases not matched to a gene: 3. CDR1 is MNHEY, CDR2 SMNVEV, per germline (reference sequence). CDR3 sequence reads: CASSLTGGTTEAFF. The CDR3 nucleotides read TGTGCCAGCAGTTTGACAGGGGGGACCACTGAAGCTTTCTTT.